This T cell receptor (beta chain) was profiled in a study of T cell changes during pregnancy in multiple sclerosis. The assay was immunoSEQ multiplex PCR, and TCRdb's table has in-frame clones only and misses some. The sample consists of approximately 45,000 clones, around 84% of them appearing once. The CDR3 contains 13 residues. Trimming stripped 2 bases from V and 0 bases from J, with 4 bases between. CDR1 is SGHDT, CDR2 YYEEEE, per germline. The count of this clone is one. This sequence originates from a female donor with multiple sclerosis, enrolled in a pregnancy study. The chain uses TRBV5-6 and TRBJ2-3; D remains unclear. The sequencing here drew on CD4+ T cells from peripheral blood mononuclear cells, taken before pregnancy. Written as DNA, the CDR3 is TGTGCCAGCAGCTTAACTAGCACAGATACGCAGTATTTT. This codes for CASSLTSTDTQYF.